This TCR beta chain was documented in a study of blood T cell repertoires in COVID-19. The overall study: T cells, B-cell-depleted T cells, or PBMCs supplied cDNA or gDNA.

Sequencing was performed with immunoSEQ multiplex PCR; in TCRdb, only in-frame clones are kept and a portion is missing. The sample shows roughly 260,000 clones, about nine tenths of them seen only once. This sequence was found in a man aged 60-69 years who had recovered from COVID-19. Sequencing was carried out using peripheral blood.

This CDR3 is CASSAGQRDTEAFF. CDR3 in DNA: TGTGCCAGCAGTGCCGGACAGAGAGACACTGAAGCTTTCTTT. This sequence joins TRBV2 and TRBJ1-1, with D possibly being TRBD1 (6 bases). Germline CDR1 reads SNHLY; CDR2 reads FYNNEI. Between the trimmed V and J ends, which lost 4 bases and 3 bases, there was a span of 12 bases. CDR3 length: 14 amino acids. Together with reference TRBV2 and TRBJ1-1, the CDR3 gives the full variable domain: EPEVTQTPSHQVTQMGQEVILRCVPISNHLYFYWYRQILGQKVEFLVSFYNNEISEKSEIFDDQFSVERPDGSNFTLKIRSTKLEDSAMYFCASSAGQRDTEAFFGQGTRLTVV.